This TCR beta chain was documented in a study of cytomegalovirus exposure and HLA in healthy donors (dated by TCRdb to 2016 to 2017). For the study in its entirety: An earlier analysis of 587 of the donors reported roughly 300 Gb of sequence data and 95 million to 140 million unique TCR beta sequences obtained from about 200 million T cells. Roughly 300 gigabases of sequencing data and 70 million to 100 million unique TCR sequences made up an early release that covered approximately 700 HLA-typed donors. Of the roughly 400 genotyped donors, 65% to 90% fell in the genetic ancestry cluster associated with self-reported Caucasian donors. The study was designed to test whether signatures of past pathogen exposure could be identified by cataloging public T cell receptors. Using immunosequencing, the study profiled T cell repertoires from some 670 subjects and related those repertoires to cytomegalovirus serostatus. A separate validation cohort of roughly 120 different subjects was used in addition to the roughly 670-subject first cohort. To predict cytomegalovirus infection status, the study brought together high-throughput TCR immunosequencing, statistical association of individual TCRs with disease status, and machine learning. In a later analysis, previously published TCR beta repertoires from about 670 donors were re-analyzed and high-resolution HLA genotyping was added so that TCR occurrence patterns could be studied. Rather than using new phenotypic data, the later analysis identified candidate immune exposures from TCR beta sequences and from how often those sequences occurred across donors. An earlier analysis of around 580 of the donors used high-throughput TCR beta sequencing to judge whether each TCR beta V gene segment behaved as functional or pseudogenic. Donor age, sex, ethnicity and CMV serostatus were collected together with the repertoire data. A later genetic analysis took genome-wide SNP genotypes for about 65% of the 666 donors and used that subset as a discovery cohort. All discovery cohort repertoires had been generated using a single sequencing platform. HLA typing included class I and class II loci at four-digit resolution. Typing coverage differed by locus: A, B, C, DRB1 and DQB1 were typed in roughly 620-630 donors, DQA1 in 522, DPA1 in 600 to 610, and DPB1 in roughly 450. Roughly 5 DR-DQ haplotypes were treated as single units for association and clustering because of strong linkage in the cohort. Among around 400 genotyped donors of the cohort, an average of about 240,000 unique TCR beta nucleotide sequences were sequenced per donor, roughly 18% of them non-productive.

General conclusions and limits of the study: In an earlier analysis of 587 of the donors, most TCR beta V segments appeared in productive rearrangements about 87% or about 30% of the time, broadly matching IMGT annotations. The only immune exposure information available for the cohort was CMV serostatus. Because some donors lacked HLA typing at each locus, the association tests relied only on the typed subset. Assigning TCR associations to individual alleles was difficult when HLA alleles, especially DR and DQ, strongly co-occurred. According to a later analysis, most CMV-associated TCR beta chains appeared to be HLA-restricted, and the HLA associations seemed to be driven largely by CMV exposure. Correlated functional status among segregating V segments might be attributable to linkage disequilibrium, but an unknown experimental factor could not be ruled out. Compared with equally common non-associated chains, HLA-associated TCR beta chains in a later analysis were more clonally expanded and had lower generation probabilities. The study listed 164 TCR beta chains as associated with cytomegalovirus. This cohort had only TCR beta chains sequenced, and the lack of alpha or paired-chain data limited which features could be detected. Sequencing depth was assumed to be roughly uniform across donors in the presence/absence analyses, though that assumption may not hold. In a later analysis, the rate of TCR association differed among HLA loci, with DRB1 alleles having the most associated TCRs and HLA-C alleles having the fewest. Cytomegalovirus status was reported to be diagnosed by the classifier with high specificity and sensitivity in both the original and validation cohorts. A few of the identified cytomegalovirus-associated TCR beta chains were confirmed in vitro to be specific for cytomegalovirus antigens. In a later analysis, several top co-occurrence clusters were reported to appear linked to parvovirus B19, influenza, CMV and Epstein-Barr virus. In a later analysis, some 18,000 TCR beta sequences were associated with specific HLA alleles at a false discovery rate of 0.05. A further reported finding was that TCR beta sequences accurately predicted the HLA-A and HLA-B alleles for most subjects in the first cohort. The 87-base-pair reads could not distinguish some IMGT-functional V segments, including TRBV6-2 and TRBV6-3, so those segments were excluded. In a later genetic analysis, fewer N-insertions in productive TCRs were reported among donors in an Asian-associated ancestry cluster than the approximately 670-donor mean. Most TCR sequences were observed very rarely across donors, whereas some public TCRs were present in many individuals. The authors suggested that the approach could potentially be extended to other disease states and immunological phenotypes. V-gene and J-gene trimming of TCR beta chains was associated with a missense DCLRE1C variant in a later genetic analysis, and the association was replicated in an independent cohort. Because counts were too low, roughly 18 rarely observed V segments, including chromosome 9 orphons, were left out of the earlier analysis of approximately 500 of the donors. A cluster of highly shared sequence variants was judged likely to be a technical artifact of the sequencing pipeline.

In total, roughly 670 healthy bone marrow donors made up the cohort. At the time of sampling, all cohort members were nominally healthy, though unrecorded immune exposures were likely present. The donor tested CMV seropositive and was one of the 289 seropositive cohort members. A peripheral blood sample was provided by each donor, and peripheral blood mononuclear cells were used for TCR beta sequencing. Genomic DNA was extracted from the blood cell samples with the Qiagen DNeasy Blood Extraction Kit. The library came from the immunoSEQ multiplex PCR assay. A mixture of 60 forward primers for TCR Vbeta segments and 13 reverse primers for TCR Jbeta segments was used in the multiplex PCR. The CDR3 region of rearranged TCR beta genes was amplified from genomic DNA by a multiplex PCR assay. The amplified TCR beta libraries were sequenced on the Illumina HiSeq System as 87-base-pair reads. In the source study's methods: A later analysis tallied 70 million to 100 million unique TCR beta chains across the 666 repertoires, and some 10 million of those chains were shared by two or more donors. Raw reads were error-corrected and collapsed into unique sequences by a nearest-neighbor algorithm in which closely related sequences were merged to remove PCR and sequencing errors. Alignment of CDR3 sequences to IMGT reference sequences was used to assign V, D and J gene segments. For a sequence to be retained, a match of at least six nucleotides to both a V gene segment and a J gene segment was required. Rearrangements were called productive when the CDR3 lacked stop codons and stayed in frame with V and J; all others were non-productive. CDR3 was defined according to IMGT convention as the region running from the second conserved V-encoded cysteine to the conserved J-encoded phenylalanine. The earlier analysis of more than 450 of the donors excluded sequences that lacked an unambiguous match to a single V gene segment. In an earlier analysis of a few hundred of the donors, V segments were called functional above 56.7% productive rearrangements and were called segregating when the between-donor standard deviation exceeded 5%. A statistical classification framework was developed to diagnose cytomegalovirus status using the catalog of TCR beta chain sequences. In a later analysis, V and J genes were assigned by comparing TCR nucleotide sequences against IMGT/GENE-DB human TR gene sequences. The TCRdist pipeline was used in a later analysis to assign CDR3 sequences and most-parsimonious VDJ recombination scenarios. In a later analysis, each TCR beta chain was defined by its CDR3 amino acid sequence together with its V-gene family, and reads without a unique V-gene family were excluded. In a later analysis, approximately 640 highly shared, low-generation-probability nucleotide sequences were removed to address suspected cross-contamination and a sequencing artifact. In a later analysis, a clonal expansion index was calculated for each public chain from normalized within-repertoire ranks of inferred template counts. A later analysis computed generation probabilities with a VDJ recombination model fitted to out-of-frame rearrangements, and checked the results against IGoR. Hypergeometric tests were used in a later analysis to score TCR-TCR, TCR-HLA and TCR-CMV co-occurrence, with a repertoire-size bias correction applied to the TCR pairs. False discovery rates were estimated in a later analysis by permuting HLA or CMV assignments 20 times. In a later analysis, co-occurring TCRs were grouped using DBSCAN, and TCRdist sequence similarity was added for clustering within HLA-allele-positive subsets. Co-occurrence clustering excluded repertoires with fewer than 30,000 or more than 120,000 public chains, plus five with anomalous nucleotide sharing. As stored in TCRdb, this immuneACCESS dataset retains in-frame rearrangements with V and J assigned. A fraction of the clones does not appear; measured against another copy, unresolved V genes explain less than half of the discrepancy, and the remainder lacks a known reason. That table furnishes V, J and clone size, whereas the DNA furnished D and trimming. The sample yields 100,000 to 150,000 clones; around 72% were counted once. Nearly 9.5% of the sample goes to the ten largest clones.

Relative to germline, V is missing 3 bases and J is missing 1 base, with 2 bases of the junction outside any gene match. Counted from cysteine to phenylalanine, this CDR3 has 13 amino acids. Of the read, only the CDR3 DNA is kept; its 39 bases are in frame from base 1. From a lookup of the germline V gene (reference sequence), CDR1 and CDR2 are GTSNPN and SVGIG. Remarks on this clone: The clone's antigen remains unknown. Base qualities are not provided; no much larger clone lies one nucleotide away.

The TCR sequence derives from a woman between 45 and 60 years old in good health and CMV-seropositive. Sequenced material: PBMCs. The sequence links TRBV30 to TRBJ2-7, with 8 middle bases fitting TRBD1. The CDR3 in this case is CAWSQGASYEQYF. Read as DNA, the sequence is TGTGCCTGGAGCCAGGGGGCTTCCTACGAGCAGTACTTC. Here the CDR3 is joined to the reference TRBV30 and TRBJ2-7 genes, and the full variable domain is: SQTIHQWPATLVQPVGSPLSLECTVEGTSNPNLYWYRQAAGRGLQLLFYSVGIGQISSEVPQNLSASRPQDRQFILSSKKLLLSDSGFYLCAWSQGASYEQYFGPGTRLTVT.